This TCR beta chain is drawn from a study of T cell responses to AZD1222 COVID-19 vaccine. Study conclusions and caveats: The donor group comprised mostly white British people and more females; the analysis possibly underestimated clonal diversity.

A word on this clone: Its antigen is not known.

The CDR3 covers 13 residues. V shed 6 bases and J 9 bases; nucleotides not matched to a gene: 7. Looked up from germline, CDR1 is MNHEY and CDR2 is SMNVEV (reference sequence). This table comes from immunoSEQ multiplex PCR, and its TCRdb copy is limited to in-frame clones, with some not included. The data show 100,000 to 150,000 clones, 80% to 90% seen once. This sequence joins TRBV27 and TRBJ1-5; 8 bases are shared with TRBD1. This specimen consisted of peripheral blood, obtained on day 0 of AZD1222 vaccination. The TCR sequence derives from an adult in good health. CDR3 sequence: CASSKDRGWPQHF. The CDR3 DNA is TGTGCCAGCAGCAAAGACAGGGGTTGGCCCCAGCATTTT.